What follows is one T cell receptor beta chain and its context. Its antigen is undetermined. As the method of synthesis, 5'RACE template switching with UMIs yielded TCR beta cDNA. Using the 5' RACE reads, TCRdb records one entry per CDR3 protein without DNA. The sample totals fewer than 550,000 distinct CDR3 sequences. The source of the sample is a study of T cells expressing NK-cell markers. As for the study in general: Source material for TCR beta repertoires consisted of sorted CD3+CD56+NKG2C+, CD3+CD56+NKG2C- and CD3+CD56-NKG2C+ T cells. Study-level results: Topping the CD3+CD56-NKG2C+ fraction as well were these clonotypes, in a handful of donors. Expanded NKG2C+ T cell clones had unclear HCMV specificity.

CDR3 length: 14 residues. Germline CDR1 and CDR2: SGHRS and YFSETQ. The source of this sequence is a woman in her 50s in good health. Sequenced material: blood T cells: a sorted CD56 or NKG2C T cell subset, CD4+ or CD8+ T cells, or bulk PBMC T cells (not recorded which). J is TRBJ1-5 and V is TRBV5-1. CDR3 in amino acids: CASRQTYSNQPQHF.